This T cell receptor beta chain was observed in a study of blood T cell repertoires in COVID-19. Study-level background: The study drew acute and convalescent COVID-19 samples from the United States, Italy and Spain. PBMCs, B-cell-depleted T cells, or T cells were the source of the cDNA or gDNA that made up the material.

Original handling: Estimation of nucleated cell counts was performed using reference gene primer amplification. The repertoire was sequenced with immunoSEQ multiplex PCR; TCRdb's copy has only in-frame clones and lacks some. V and J calls and clone size are as listed in that table; D and trimming were resolved from the DNA. The sample yields about 230,000 clones, around 83% seen once. The sequencing sample was made of peripheral blood. The TCR originated in a woman aged 45-65 years with acute or convalescent COVID-19.

The CDR3 sequence is CASSSRGPPNTGELFF. The CDR3, as DNA: TGTGCCAGCTCGTCCAGGGGGCCTCCGAACACCGGGGAGCTGTTTTTT. This chain joins TRBV18 and TRBJ2-2; 8 nucleotides agree with TRBD1. The germline V gene has CDR1 KGHSH and CDR2 LQKENI. With 6 bases clipped from V and 0 bases from J, the junction kept 6 bases outside the gene matches. The CDR3 totals 16 residues.